This T cell receptor beta chain was captured in a study of cytomegalovirus exposure and HLA in healthy donors. Whole-study results and caveats: A later analysis found common viral pathogens apparently linked to several of the most significant clusters. Analysis performed later found over 15,000 TCR beta sequences associated with HLA alleles at 0.05 false discovery rate. Across donors, most TCRs were seen rarely, yet some public ones were widespread. The number of N-insertions in an Asian-associated ancestry cluster was reportedly below the approximately 700-donor mean in a later analysis.

Use of 60 Vbeta and 13 Jbeta primers characterized the PCR. Using immunoSEQ multiplex PCR, the repertoire was profiled, and TCRdb retains in-frame clones only, with some absent. The sample includes about 65,000 clones, around four fifths seen only once; the top ten take around 3%. Notes on this clone: What it binds is not known.

The CDR3 spans 14 residues. From germline, CDR1 is SGHRS and CDR2 YFSETQ. V lost 7 bases, J lost 7 bases, and 15 bases lay in between. The sequence came from a girl aged 10-17 years in good health and CMV-seropositive. The sample was PBMCs. This sequence joins TRBV5-1 and TRBJ1-6, with a weak D call TRBD1 (6 bases). The CDR3 nucleotides are TGCGCCAGCTGGGGGGGGCAGAGGAATTCACCCCTCCACTTT. This gives the protein CASWGGQRNSPLHF.